A single sample gave rise to the 24 T cell receptor beta chains below, sequenced in a study of CD8+ T cells in alopecia areata. Following RNA extraction, reverse transcription yielded cDNA that acted as the sequencing template. Sequencing used immunoSEQ multiplex PCR; TCRdb keeps in-frame clones, though not all of them. The sample gives about 200,000 clones, approximately 60% of which show up once; 3% to 3.5% is in the top ten. Treatment denoted: oral pan-JAK inhibitor, 5-10 mg twice daily. The material was CD4+ T cells sorted from blood, obtained at week 4, from a patient treated with tofacitinib. Source of these receptors: a human donor with alopecia areata.

CDR3 sequence reads: CASSFSPDQPQHF. The CDR3 DNA sequence: TGTGCCAGCAGTTTTTCTCCTGATCAGCCCCAGCATTTT. This chain uses TRBV27 with TRBJ1-5, with unresolved D. V lost 3 bases to trimming and J lost 5 bases, with 8 bases between them. The CDR3 runs 13 residues. The germline V gene encodes CDR1 MNHEY and CDR2 SMNVEV (reference sequence).

This chain links TRBV7-9 with TRBJ2-5, with D perhaps assigned TRBD1 or TRBD2 (5 bases each). The V gene lost 3 bases and the J gene lost 7 bases, with 15 bases spanning the gap. The CDR3 length is 14 residues. Germline V gene data show CDR1 as SEHNR and CDR2 as FQNEAQ (reference sequence). CDR3 nucleotide sequence: TGTGCCAGCAGCTTTACTACCGAGGGGAGGACCCAGTACTTC. The encoded protein is CASSFTTEGRTQYF.

The chain has TRBV29-1 and TRBJ2-5, with 14 bases lining up with TRBD2. Unmatched junction bases numbered 4, after V lost 7 bases and J lost 3 bases. The CDR3 runs 14 residues. Germline CDR1 is SQVTM and CDR2 is ANQGSEA. CDR3 sequence (DNA): TGCAGCGCCCCGACTAGCGGGGGGGAAGAGACCCAGTACTTC. Amino acids: CSAPTSGGEETQYF. Based on the CDR3 plus reference TRBV29-1 and TRBJ2-5, the full variable domain is SAVISQKPSRDICQRGTSLTIQCQVDSQVTMMFWYRQQPGQSLTLIATANQGSEATYESGFVIDKFPISRPNLTFSTLTVSNMSPEDSSIYLCSAPTSGGEETQYFGPGTRLLVL.

This clone was picked up a small number of times. The chain combines TRBV6-5 with TRBJ2-1; D may be TRBD2 (6 bases). The germline V and J ends were trimmed by 8 bases and 4 bases, with 15 bases remaining between them. This CDR3 region has 14 residues. CDR1 and CDR2 (germline): MNHEY, SVGAGI. The CDR3: CASCGGAAYNEQFF. The CDR3 DNA is TGTGCCAGCTGCGGAGGGGCTGCTTACAATGAGCAGTTCTTC.

This sequence joins TRBV27 and TRBJ1-2; weak D call: TRBD1 (6 bases). The CDR3 is 11 amino acids. Trimming cost V 7 bases and J 5 bases, with 8 bases left between them. Germline CDR1 and CDR2: MNHEY and SMNVEV (reference sequence). CDR3 DNA sequence: TGTGCCAGCAAAGGACAGTATGGCTACACCTTC. It is translated as CASKGQYGYTF.

CDR3 loop: CASGHQETQYF. In DNA form, the CDR3 reads TGTGCCAGCGGCCACCAAGAGACCCAGTACTTC. This chain joins TRBV2 and TRBJ2-5; no clear D gene. The CDR3 contains 11 residues. V was cut by 8 bases and J by 0 bases, with 4 bases left in between. CDR1 SNHLY and CDR2 FYNNEI come from the germline V gene.

The rearrangement joins TRBV5-6 to TRBJ1-1, with 10 bases identical to TRBD1. The length of the CDR3 is 15 residues. The germline V gene has CDR1 SGHDT and CDR2 YYEEEE. The junction had 9 bases not matched to a gene; V was cut back by 5 bases and J by 5 bases. The chain's CDR3 is CASSRQGAITTEAFF. In DNA, the CDR3 is TGTGCCAGCAGTCGACAGGGGGCGATCACGACTGAAGCTTTCTTT.

The genes are TRBV5-6 and TRBJ2-7; 7 bases fit TRBD1. V dropped 4 bases and J dropped 3; count of bases not matched to a gene: 7. This CDR3 has 14 amino acids. The germline gives CDR1 SGHDT, CDR2 YYEEEE. The chain's CDR3 is CASSQTGLLYEQYF. The CDR3 DNA sequence: TGTGCCAGCAGCCAGACAGGGCTCCTCTACGAGCAGTACTTC.

The V gene is TRBV6-1, the J gene TRBJ1-2; 9 positions agree with TRBD1. Germline values: CDR1 MNHNS, CDR2 SASEGT. This CDR3 has 13 amino acids. V lost 3 bases, J lost 9 bases, and 5 bases stayed unmatched. The CDR3 nucleotides read TGTGCCAGCAGTGATTTGGACAGGGGAAGCTACACCTTC. It specifies CASSDLDRGSYTF.

The V call is TRBV9, the J call TRBJ2-7; D is unclear. The CDR3 is made up of 11 amino acids. Between the trimmed V and J ends, which lost 3 bases and 0 bases, there was a span of 1 base. Germline V CDR1 and CDR2: SGDLS, YYNGEE. In nucleotides, the CDR3 is TGTGCCAGCAGCGCCTCCTACGAGCAGTACTTC. It specifies CASSASYEQYF.

The chain combines TRBV4-2 with TRBJ1-1, with a tentative D call TRBD1 (5 bases). The germline V gene encodes CDR1 LGHNA and CDR2 YNFKEQ. The CDR3 runs 18 residues. V was pared by 4 bases and J by 1 base, with 22 bases between. The CDR3 DNA reads as TGTGCCAGCAGCCCGGGGGTTACCTTGGGGGTATCGAACACTGAAGCTTTCTTT. It codes for CASSPGVTLGVSNTEAFF.

This clone was seen only a few times. This chain uses TRBV9 with TRBJ1-4, with unresolved D. There are 14 residues in the CDR3. The V end was cut by 1 base, the J end by 4 bases, with 8 bases between. The germline CDR1 and CDR2 sequences are SGDLS and YYNGEE. CDR3 nucleotides: TGTGCCAGCAGCGTATCCCCTGGTAATGAAAAACTGTTTTTT. Amino acids: CASSVSPGNEKLFF.

With regard to this clone: Its ends do not fully match the called genes, so a read error is possible. This sequence joins TRBV7-2 and TRBJ2-7; perhaps TRBD2 as D (6 bases). The V gene's germline CDR1 is SGHTA and CDR2 FQGNSA. This CDR3 region has 12 residues. CDR3 DNA sequence: TGTGCAAGCAGTAGGCCGCGGGGCGAGCAGTACTTC. Its translation is CASSRPRGEQYF.

V gene TRBV4-2 combines with J gene TRBJ2-3, with unresolved D. Trimming took 0 bases from V and 1 from J, leaving 8 bases between them. Per the germline V gene, CDR1 is LGHNA and CDR2 is YNFKEQ. There are 15 residues in the CDR3. CDR3 region: CASSQDDSGTDTQYF. CDR3 bases: TGTGCCAGCAGCCAAGATGACTCCGGCACAGATACGCAGTATTTT.

Points on this clone: The same CDR3 also results from other DNA sequences found in this sample. The DNA of the CDR3 is TGTGCCAGCAGTTCGGGATCCTACGAGCAGTACTTC. Its protein product is CASSSGSYEQYF. This chain links TRBV28 with TRBJ2-7, with D possibly matching TRBD2 (5 bases). The CDR3 consists of 12 residues. V lost 4 bases, J lost 1 base, and 5 bases lay in between. Looked up from germline, CDR1 is MDHEN and CDR2 is SYDVKM.

Here the CDR3 DNA reads TGTGCCAGCAGTACAGCAGCCTCTGGGGCCAACGTCCTGACTTTC. Amino acid sequence: CASSTAASGANVLTF. V usage is TRBV7-9 and J usage is TRBJ2-6; unclear D gene. This CDR3 comprises 15 residues. With 6 bases removed from V and 0 bases from J, the gap between germline ends came to 9 bases. Per the germline V gene, CDR1 is SEHNR and CDR2 is FQNEAQ (reference sequence). Together with reference TRBV7-9 and TRBJ2-6, the CDR3 gives the full variable domain: DTGVSQNPRHKITKRGQNVTFRCDPISEHNRLYWYRQTLGQGPEFLTYFQNEAQLEKSRLLSDRFSAERPKGSFSTLEIQRTEQGDSAMYLCASSTAASGANVLTFGAGSRLTVL.

This clone has just a few counts. This chain joins TRBV5-1 and TRBJ1-2, with 11 bases that match TRBD1. The CDR3 runs to 15 residues. Per germline, CDR1 SGHRS and CDR2 YFSETQ. Germline trimming cut 4 bases from V and 4 bases from J; bases unmatched to any gene: 6. The CDR3 DNA reads as TGCGCCAGCAGCCCCGGGGACAGGGGGGCCTATGGCTACACCTTC. It specifies CASSPGDRGAYGYTF. Filled out from reference TRBV5-1 and TRBJ1-2, the complete variable domain reads KAGVTQTPRYLIKTRGQQVTLSCSPISGHRSVSWYQQTPGQGLQFLFEYFSETQRNKGNFPGRFSGRQFSNSRSEMNVSTLELGDSALYLCASSPGDRGAYGYTFGSGTRLTVV.

The genes are TRBV29-1 and TRBJ2-3; TRBD1 might be the D (6 bases). Germline loops: CDR1 SQVTM, CDR2 ANQGSEA. Trimming removed 6 bases from V and 4 bases from J, with 17 bases in between. The CDR3 consists of 14 residues. The CDR3 protein is CSVARTVRADTQYF. CDR3 coding DNA: TGCAGCGTCGCCCGGACAGTCCGGGCAGATACGCAGTATTTT.

This rearrangement joins TRBV19 to TRBJ1-5, with 10 nucleotides matching TRBD1. The J segment lost 6 bases and the V segment lost 8 bases, leaving 10 bases of the junction unmatched. In germline, CDR1 is LNHDA, CDR2 SQIVND (reference sequence). This CDR3 comprises 15 residues. The CDR3 reads CASSPDRGLGQPQHF. In DNA form, the CDR3 reads TGTGCCAGTTCCCCCGACAGGGGGCTAGGTCAGCCCCAGCATTTT.

Notes on this clone: This may be a read error, as it is one base from a much larger clone. The chain has TRBV7-9 and TRBJ2-5; D gene ambiguous. The CDR3 covers 11 residues. V lost 5 bases, J lost 0 bases, and 1 base lay in between. CDR1 is SEHNR, CDR2 FQNEAQ, per germline (reference sequence). CDR3 residues: CASSNQETQYF. Written as DNA, the CDR3 is TGTGCCAGCAGCAACCAAGAGACCCAGTACTTC.

This chain joins TRBV25-1 and TRBJ2-7; 7 bases align to TRBD1. Unmatched junction bases numbered 1, after V lost 5 bases and J lost 3 bases. Germline loops: CDR1 MGHDK, CDR2 SYGVNS. The length of the CDR3 is 12 residues. The CDR3 sequence: CASSWDSYEQYF. As DNA, the CDR3 is TGTGCCAGCAGTTGGGACAGCTACGAGCAGTACTTC.

This clone showed up just a few times. The chain carries TRBV28 and TRBJ2-7, with D uncertain. Germline V gene lookup returns CDR1 MDHEN and CDR2 SYDVKM. Trimming shortened V by 3 bases and J by 2 bases, and 11 bases separated the two germline ends. The CDR3 sequence is 14 residues long. CDR3 region: CASSLGRSPYEQYF. For the CDR3, the DNA is TGTGCCAGCAGTTTGGGTCGGAGCCCCTACGAGCAGTACTTC.

As regards this clone: The sample carries other DNA sequences with the same CDR3. The chain employs TRBV29-1 and TRBJ1-1, with 8 nucleotides matching TRBD1. V shed 6 bases, J shed 3 bases, and the junction held 3 bases outside the gene matches. Germline V gives CDR1 SQVTM, CDR2 ANQGSEA. CDR3 size: 12 residues. The CDR3 coding sequence is TGCAGCGTGGACAGGGATGACACTGAAGCTTTCTTT. Protein sequence: CSVDRDDTEAFF.

CDR3 region: CASSLLSRIWEKLFF. In DNA form, the CDR3 reads TGTGCCAGCAGTTTATTATCCCGGATTTGGGAAAAACTGTTTTTT. J is TRBJ1-4 and V is TRBV27; D is unresolved. The CDR3 has 15 residues. CDR1 is MNHEY, CDR2 SMNVEV, per germline (reference sequence). Trimming took 1 base from V and 8 from J, leaving 14 bases between them.